This T cell receptor beta chain was identified during a study of T-cell memory formation after mild COVID-19. Study background: Clusters of TCRs were largely donor specific. Whole-study results and caveats: Clones that shrank (day 15 to 85) were balanced CD4/CD8, whereas later expanders leaned CD4+. Contracting clones localized mainly to CM and EM when CD4+ and mainly to EMRA when CD8+.

As concerns this clonotype: What it binds is unknown.

TCRdb reprocessed the 5' RACE reads via MiXCR and lists one record per CDR3 protein. The table shows about 430,000 distinct CDR3 sequences, with 20% to 30% occurring only once. Germline CDR1 and CDR2: SGHRS and YFSETQ. Trimming removed 7 bases at V and 1 base at J, with 17 bases between. The length of the CDR3 is 15 residues. The clonotype originates from an adult woman who had mild COVID-19 (a few samples of this study predate the infection). Cell type and time point are not known. V is TRBV5-1 and J is TRBJ1-1, with unresolved D. The material sequenced was PBMCs or a T cell subset sorted from them (not recorded which). Here the CDR3 reads CASSNWAPRNTEAFF. The CDR3 nucleotides are TGCGCCAGCTCCAATTGGGCCCCGCGGAACACTGAAGCTTTCTTT.